These 20 T cell receptor beta chains were sequenced from one sample in a study of cytomegalovirus exposure and HLA in healthy donors (dated by TCRdb to the late 2010s). Receptor libraries were prepared by the immunoSEQ multiplex PCR assay. For the multiplex PCR, a mixture combining 60 forward primers for TCR Vbeta segments and 13 reverse primers for TCR Jbeta segments was used. The source is immuneACCESS, and TCRdb retained only in-frame sequences with V and J called. Part of the clones is not carried over; for the studies checked, unresolved V genes explain less than half of this, and the remainder is unexplained. Within this sample are approximately 120,000 clones, with 75% to 85% of them counted one time only. Of the sample, less than 4.5% falls within the top ten clones. The material sequenced was PBMCs. Every receptor here comes from a man in his forties in good health and CMV-seronegative.

V usage is TRBV5-1 and J usage is TRBJ2-3, with a possible D match to TRBD2 (6 bases). Looked up from germline, CDR1 is SGHRS and CDR2 is YFSETQ. CDR3 size: 15 residues. Deletions cut 4 bases from V and 4 bases from J, with 16 bases between. As DNA, the CDR3 is TGCGCCAGCAGCGCAGGGACTCCACAACCAGATACGCAGTATTTT. It specifies CASSAGTPQPDTQYF.

This chain joins TRBV15 and TRBJ2-5; D is unresolved. V gave up 0 bases and J gave up 2 bases, with 13 bases separating them. CDR1 LNHNV and CDR2 YYDKDF come from the germline V gene (reference sequence). The CDR3 length is 16 residues. CDR3 nucleotide sequence: TGTGCCACCAGCAGAGATAACCCAACAAAGCAAGAGACCCAGTACTTC. It specifies CATSRDNPTKQETQYF.

This rearrangement joins TRBV10-3 to TRBJ2-3; the D gene is possibly TRBD1 (6 bases). This CDR3 region has 13 residues. The V and J ends lost 11 bases and 6 bases respectively, with 18 bases between them. Germline CDR1 reads ENHRY; CDR2 reads SYGVKD. CDR3 bases: TGTGCCCTCTCGCAGGGGATTTGGGATACGCAGTATTTT. Protein sequence: CALSQGIWDTQYF.

The chain couples TRBV7-9 to TRBJ1-1; no firm D call. Trimming took 1 base from V and 1 from J, leaving 7 bases between them. The CDR3 loop spans 14 amino acids. Germline CDR1 reads SEHNR; CDR2 reads FQNEAQ (reference sequence). The CDR3 sequence is CASSLGAKNTEAFF. The CDR3 region has the DNA TGTGCCAGCAGCTTAGGGGCAAAGAACACTGAAGCTTTCTTT.

This clone occurred a few times. This sequence joins TRBV6-6 and TRBJ1-6; 8 nucleotides align to TRBD1. The germline V gene encodes CDR1 MNHNY and CDR2 SVGAGI (reference sequence). The CDR3 spans 16 residues. V was pared by 2 bases and J by 7 bases, with 7 bases of the junction left unmatched. The DNA of the CDR3 is TGTGCCAGCAGTTACACACCGACAGGGGTCAATTCACCCCTCCACTTT. Amino acid sequence: CASSYTPTGVNSPLHF.

The rearrangement uses TRBV7-9 and TRBJ1-1; the match to TRBD1 covers 8 bases. The CDR3 covers 14 residues. CDR1 SEHNR and CDR2 FQNEAQ come from the germline V gene (reference sequence). V was pared by 8 bases and J by 3 bases, with 8 bases of the junction left unmatched. CDR3 coding DNA: TGTGCCAGCGGGGTGACAGGGGAGGACACTGAAGCTTTCTTT. Protein product: CASGVTGEDTEAFF.

V gene TRBV6-1 combines with J gene TRBJ1-6; 8 bases are shared with TRBD1. The length of the CDR3 is 13 residues. J lost 10 bases, V lost 2 bases, and 1 base had no gene match. CDR1 is MNHNS, CDR2 SASEGT, per germline. The chain's CDR3 is CASSESGGSPLHF. As DNA, the CDR3 is TGTGCCAGCAGTGAATCAGGGGGCTCACCCCTCCACTTT.

This clone showed up just a few times. The rearrangement joins TRBV7-2 to TRBJ2-3; 8 bases agree with TRBD2. From germline, CDR1 is SGHTA and CDR2 FQGNSA. CDR3 length: 17 residues. Trimming cost V 5 bases and J 5 bases; bases outside gene matches: 15. Here the CDR3 DNA reads TGTGCCAGCAGCCCCTTCCCCCCCGGGGGGGGAGGAGATACGCAGTATTTT. Its protein product is CASSPFPPGGGGDTQYF. The variable domain in full, completed from reference TRBV7-2 and TRBJ2-3, reads GAGVSQSPSNKVTEKGKDVELRCDPISGHTALYWYRQSLGQGLEFLIYFQGNSAPDKSGLPSDRFSAERTGGSVSTLTIQRTQQEDSAVYLCASSPFPPGGGGDTQYFGPGTRLTVL.

CDR3 nucleotides: TGTGCCAGCAGTGAATATGGGCGGGGGGGCGGTTTCTACGAGCAGTACTTC. Translating gives CASSEYGRGGGFYEQYF. V usage is TRBV6-1 and J usage is TRBJ2-7; TRBD2 aligns across 9 bases. Losses at the gene ends were 2 bases for V and 3 bases for J; bases not matched to a gene: 11. Germline CDR1 is MNHNS and CDR2 is SASEGT. This CDR3 is 17 amino acids long.

As to this clone: Other nucleotide sequences from this sample produce the same CDR3. The gene calls are TRBV18 and TRBJ2-6; maybe TRBD1 (5 bases). CDR3 length: 15 amino acids. Germline V gives CDR1 KGHSH, CDR2 LQKENI. V lost 2 bases to trimming and J lost 0 bases, with 5 bases between them. CDR3 bases: TGTGCCAGCTCACCAAGGGGCTCTGGGGCCAACGTCCTGACTTTC. Protein product: CASSPRGSGANVLTF. Drawing the rest from reference TRBV18 and TRBJ2-6, the complete variable domain is NAGVMQNPRHLVRRRGQEARLRCSPMKGHSHVYWYRQLPEEGLKFMVYLQKENIIDESGMPKERFSAEFPKEGPSILRIQQVVRGDSAAYFCASSPRGSGANVLTFGAGSRLTVL.

This chain links TRBV19 with TRBJ2-7; 9 nucleotides agree with TRBD2. The CDR3 totals 16 residues. V was pared by 5 bases and J by 4 bases, with 12 bases of the junction left unmatched. Germline loops: CDR1 LNHDA, CDR2 SQIVND (reference sequence). The CDR3 DNA reads TGTGCCAGTAGTCTTGGACTAGCGACTACGTCTTACGAGCAGTACTTC. It encodes CASSLGLATTSYEQYF.

This clone has more than one count but fewer than ten. The chain links TRBV7-9 to TRBJ1-1, with 7 bases aligning to TRBD1. The CDR3 is 15 amino acids. J was trimmed by 4 bases and V by 0 bases; bases with no gene match: 5. Per the germline V gene, CDR1 is SEHNR and CDR2 is FQNEAQ (reference sequence). The CDR3 region is CASSLARGGGTEAFF. CDR3 bases: TGTGCCAGCAGCTTAGCGCGAGGGGGCGGCACTGAAGCTTTCTTT.

J is TRBJ2-5 and V is TRBV6-1, with D possibly being TRBD2 (7 bases). V was cut by 8 bases and J by 4 bases, with 14 bases left in between. Germline V gene lookup returns CDR1 MNHNS and CDR2 SASEGT. The CDR3 runs to 13 residues. The CDR3 reads CASQGGARETQYF. The CDR3 nucleotides read TGTGCCAGCCAAGGGGGGGCGAGAGAGACCCAGTACTTC.

The chain links TRBV4-1 to TRBJ2-7, with 7 nucleotides matching TRBD1. This CDR3 region has 15 residues. V shed 0 bases and J 6 bases; nucleotides not matched to a gene: 8. Germline CDR1 and CDR2: MGHRA and YSYEKL. The CDR3 DNA is TGCGCCAGCAGCCAAGATGAGGGGGCCCGGATCGAGCAGTACTTC. Translating gives CASSQDEGARIEQYF.

The J gene is TRBJ2-7, the V gene TRBV5-1; TRBD1 matches 9 bases. CDR3 length: 15 amino acids. Losses at the gene ends were 5 bases for V and 2 bases for J; bases not matched to a gene: 8. In germline, CDR1 is SGHRS, CDR2 YFSETQ. The CDR3 reads CASRRPGQGAYEQYF. As DNA, the CDR3 is TGCGCCAGCAGGCGACCGGGACAGGGTGCCTACGAGCAGTACTTC.

This clone has more than one count but fewer than ten. The V and J genes are TRBV18 and TRBJ1-6, with D possibly matching TRBD1 (5 bases). The CDR3 contains 15 residues. CDR1 and CDR2 from the germline V gene are KGHSH and LQKENI. V lost 5 bases, J lost 6 bases, and 14 bases lay in between. This CDR3 is CASSEHGGGNSPLHF. CDR3 nucleotides: TGTGCCAGCTCAGAACACGGGGGGGGTAATTCACCCCTCCACTTT.

The gene calls are TRBV5-4 and TRBJ2-2, with D possibly TRBD1 on 6 matching bases. Trimming removed 5 bases from V and 7 bases from J, with 12 bases in between. The length of the CDR3 is 13 residues. Germline CDR1 reads SGHNT; CDR2 reads YYREEE (reference sequence). The CDR3 region has the DNA TGTGCCAGCAGGCTCGACAGGAACGGGGAGCTGTTTTTT. Translating it yields CASRLDRNGELFF.

The V gene is TRBV5-6, the J gene TRBJ2-1, with TRBD2 matching 8 bases. The CDR3 consists of 16 residues. Germline lookup yields CDR1 SGHDT and CDR2 YYEEEE. J was trimmed by 4 bases and V by 0 bases; bases with no gene match: 6. The CDR3 protein is CASSLGEAGAYNEQFF. CDR3 nucleotides: TGTGCCAGCAGCTTGGGGGAAGCGGGGGCGTACAATGAGCAGTTCTTC.

The chain recombines TRBV10-3 with TRBJ2-7, with 8 nucleotides matching TRBD2. Trimming removed 10 bases from V and 3 bases from J; junction bases left unmatched: 8. CDR3 length: 13 amino acids. Germline values: CDR1 ENHRY, CDR2 SYGVKD. This CDR3 reads CANRGGDFYEQYF. In DNA, the CDR3 is TGTGCCAACCGGGGGGGGGACTTCTACGAGCAGTACTTC.

This clone appeared a few times. The CDR3 is CASSLIGAPSTDTQYF. CDR3 DNA sequence: TGTGCCAGCAGTTTAATAGGGGCTCCTAGCACAGATACGCAGTATTTT. V gene TRBV28 combines with J gene TRBJ2-3, with a weak D call TRBD1 (5 bases). Trimming stripped 2 bases from V and 0 bases from J, with 12 bases between. This CDR3 is built from 16 residues. From germline, CDR1 is MDHEN and CDR2 SYDVKM.